This T cell receptor (beta chain) appears in the sequencing data of a study of T cells after yellow fever vaccination. Each CDR3 protein is one row after TCRdb ran MiXCR on the 5' RACE reads. Among nearly 550,000 distinct CDR3 sequences listed, around 21% were seen once. Trimming shortened V by 10 bases and J by 4 bases, and 5 bases separated the two germline ends. Germline V lookup: CDR1 MNHEY, CDR2 SVGAGI. The CDR3 consists of 10 residues. The sample here was PBMCs, taken 15 days after the yellow fever booster vaccination. This sequence joins TRBV6-5 and TRBJ1-3; no definite D call. This TCR was recovered from a man aged 30 to 39 who received the YFV17D yellow fever vaccine. The CDR3 sequence is CATQGNTIYF. The CDR3 region has the DNA TGTGCCACCCAGGGAAACACCATATATTTT.